The 30 T cell receptor beta chains reported below all come from one sample, sequenced in a study of blood T cell repertoires in COVID-19 (dated by TCRdb to the early 2020s). Libraries came from the immunoSEQ multiplex PCR assay. This is the immuneACCESS table as TCRdb keeps it, with only in-frame sequences that have V and J called. A part of the clones is gone; compared with another copy, unresolved V genes explain less than half, and the rest is unexplained. The sample table shows roughly 80,000 clones, and about 86% are seen once. The ten largest make up more than 15% of the sample. Material: peripheral blood. The origin of the receptors is a woman aged 60 to 75 with acute or convalescent COVID-19.

The genes are TRBV4-2 and TRBJ2-1, with 12 bases lining up with TRBD2. V trimming: 0 bases; J trimming: 6 bases; junction bases outside the gene matches: 6. Germline V gives CDR1 LGHNA, CDR2 YNFKEQ. The CDR3 is 17 amino acids. The DNA for the CDR3 is TGTGCCAGCAGCCAAGATATCCTACTAGCGGGAGGCAATGAGCAGTTCTTC. This codes for CASSQDILLAGGNEQFF.

The V call is TRBV30, the J call TRBJ1-1, with a weak D call TRBD1 (6 bases). Germline lookup yields CDR1 GTSNPN and CDR2 SVGIG (reference sequence). CDR3 length: 13 residues. V shed 2 bases and J shed 3 bases, with 10 bases lying between them. In DNA, the CDR3 is TGTGCCTGGAGTATGACAGGAGACACTGAAGCTTTCTTT. This sequence encodes CAWSMTGDTEAFF.

For the CDR3, the DNA is TGTGCCAGCAGCTTAGATTGGGGAGGGAGCACTGAAGCTTTCTTT. This encodes CASSLDWGGSTEAFF. The V call is TRBV7-8, the J call TRBJ1-1, with no clear D. The CDR3 runs to 15 residues. Germline V gene sequence: CDR1 SGHVS, CDR2 FQNEAQ. Trimming pared 1 base from V and 4 bases from J, leaving 13 bases between.

This chain uses TRBV10-1 with TRBJ1-1; possibly TRBD1 for D (6 bases). The CDR3 length is 16 residues. Germline V lookup: CDR1 WNHNN, CDR2 SYGVQD (reference sequence). V shed 0 bases and J shed 4 bases, with 15 bases lying between them. The CDR3 DNA sequence: TGCGCCAGCAGTGAGTCGATCGCAGGGGCAGGCACTGAAGCTTTCTTT. Translated, it gives CASSESIAGAGTEAFF.

This chain links TRBV21-1 with TRBJ1-5; TRBD1, the D gene given by the table, was not confirmed from the DNA. TRBV21-1 is annotated as a pseudogene. The CDR3 is 14 amino acids. The chain's CDR3 is CASSKEGADQPQHF. In nucleotides, the CDR3 is TGTGCCAGCAGCAAAGAGGGGGCAGATCAGCCCCAGCATTTT.

The V and J genes are TRBV21-1 and TRBJ1-6; the DNA was not used to check the table's D call, TRBD1. TRBV21-1 corresponds to a pseudogene. CDR3 length: 16 residues. CDR3 amino acids: CASILSVGQDNSPLHF. The CDR3 nucleotides read TGTGCCAGCATCCTTTCCGTGGGACAGGATAATTCACCCCTCCACTTT.

The V gene is TRBV6-5, the J gene TRBJ2-7; 9 bases are a match to TRBD2. CDR3 length: 16 amino acids. Per the germline V gene, CDR1 is MNHEY and CDR2 is SVGAGI. Germline trimming cut 0 bases from V and 3 bases from J; bases unmatched to any gene: 6. CDR3 region: CASSYSTSGGVYEQYF. CDR3 in DNA: TGTGCCAGCAGTTACTCGACTAGCGGAGGGGTCTACGAGCAGTACTTC.

This clone appeared a few times. CDR3 loop: CASSLAQGSNTGELFF. CDR3 DNA sequence: TGCGCCAGCAGCTTGGCCCAGGGCTCGAACACCGGGGAGCTGTTTTTT. The rearrangement uses TRBV5-1 and TRBJ2-2; tentative D call: TRBD1 (5 bases). Germline CDR1 is SGHRS and CDR2 is YFSETQ. This CDR3 contains 16 residues. Deletions cut 0 bases from V and 0 bases from J, with 9 bases between.

The J gene is TRBJ1-1, the V gene TRBV19; no clear D gene. The CDR3 sequence is 13 residues long. CDR1 and CDR2 (germline): LNHDA, SQIVND (reference sequence). V was cut by 6 bases and J by 3 bases, with 11 bases left in between. Here the CDR3 reads CASRFKSDTEAFF. Here the CDR3 DNA reads TGTGCCAGTAGGTTTAAATCGGACACTGAAGCTTTCTTT.

The V gene is TRBV10-1, the J gene TRBJ1-2, with a weak D call TRBD1 (5 bases). V shed 2 bases and J shed 4 bases, with 11 bases lying between them. Germline values: CDR1 WNHNN, CDR2 SYGVQD (reference sequence). The CDR3 spans 14 residues. The CDR3 is CASSEGTASYGYTF. In nucleotides, the CDR3 is TGCGCCAGCAGTGAGGGGACTGCCTCCTATGGCTACACCTTC.

This chain connects TRBV6-4 to TRBJ2-3, with D perhaps matching TRBD2 (6 bases). Trimming took 6 bases from V and 6 from J, leaving 19 bases between them. Germline loops: CDR1 MRHNA, CDR2 SNTAGT. CDR3 length: 15 amino acids. The CDR3 region has the DNA TGTGCCAGCAGCCTCCGGGACTTTTCCGGGGATACGCAGTATTTT. It codes for CASSLRDFSGDTQYF.

This chain joins TRBV5-5 and TRBJ2-3; D remains ambiguous. This CDR3 is 15 amino acids long. Trimming removed 1 base at V and 0 bases at J, with 9 bases between. CDR1 and CDR2 from the germline V gene are SGHKS and YYEKEE (reference sequence). The CDR3 DNA reads TGTGCCAGCAGCTTGAGGAGTACTAGCACAGATACGCAGTATTTT. Protein product: CASSLRSTSTDTQYF.

This chain uses TRBV2 with TRBJ1-1, with D tentatively TRBD1 (5 bases). In germline, CDR1 is SNHLY, CDR2 FYNNEI. The CDR3 runs to 14 residues. Trimming removed 7 bases at V and 2 bases at J, with 14 bases between. The CDR3: CASTTDSSNTEAFF. Written as DNA, the CDR3 is TGTGCCAGCACTACCGACAGTTCTAACACTGAAGCTTTCTTT.

The J gene is TRBJ1-2, the V gene TRBV11-3; perhaps TRBD1 as D (5 bases). Trimming removed 5 bases from V and 8 bases from J, with 12 bases in between. CDR1 and CDR2 from the germline V gene are SGHNT and YENEEA. This CDR3 comprises 12 residues. The CDR3 nucleotides read TGTGCCAGCAGCCTACAGGAAGAAGGCTACACCTTC. Encoded protein: CASSLQEEGYTF.

DNA of the CDR3: TGCGCCAGCAGCCAAGCGGGAGGGGCGCAGAATTCACCCCTCCACTTT. This gives the protein CASSQAGGAQNSPLHF. The V gene is TRBV4-3, the J gene TRBJ1-6, with D possibly TRBD1 on 5 matching bases. CDR3 size: 16 residues. CDR1 LGHNA and CDR2 YSLEER come from the germline V gene. Trimming removed 1 base from V and 7 bases from J, with 14 bases in between.

The CDR3 spells CASSYAGVGLGSPLHF. Here the CDR3 DNA reads TGTGCCAGCAGTTACGCAGGGGTTGGTCTCGGTTCACCCCTCCACTTT. The J gene is TRBJ1-6, the V gene TRBV6-5; a weak D match, TRBD1 (6 bases). Germline assignment: CDR1 MNHEY and CDR2 SVGAGI. This CDR3 spans 16 amino acids. V shed 2 bases and J shed 9 bases, with 17 bases lying between them.

Only a few counts were recorded for this clone. The chain is built from TRBV29-1 and TRBJ2-7; D is possibly TRBD2 (6 bases). Germline CDR1 is SQVTM and CDR2 is ANQGSEA. The CDR3 totals 10 residues. The V end lost 7 bases, the J end lost 2 bases, and 6 bases lay between the germline ends. CDR3 nucleotide sequence: TGCAGCGGCGGGACCTACGAGCAGTACTTC. As protein: CSGGTYEQYF.

The V call is TRBV5-1, the J call TRBJ2-1, with TRBD2 identical over 8 bases. Germline lookup yields CDR1 SGHRS and CDR2 YFSETQ. The CDR3 runs to 17 residues. V lost 4 bases, J lost 1 base, and 10 bases stayed unmatched. The CDR3 region is CASSPSRASGSYNEQFF. The CDR3 nucleotides are TGCGCCAGCAGCCCAAGCAGGGCTAGCGGGTCCTACAATGAGCAGTTCTTC.

V usage is TRBV5-1 and J usage is TRBJ1-2, with 10 bases aligning to TRBD1. This CDR3 is 17 amino acids long. The J segment lost 1 base and the V segment lost 3 bases, leaving 9 bases of the junction unmatched. The germline CDR1 and CDR2 sequences are SGHRS and YFSETQ. Written as DNA, the CDR3 is TGCGCCAGCAGCTCCGACAGGGGGCAGGGGTTTAACTATGGCTACACCTTC. As protein: CASSSDRGQGFNYGYTF.

The rearrangement joins TRBV30 to TRBJ1-5; weak D call: TRBD1 (6 bases). V shed 3 bases and J shed 4 bases, with 10 bases lying between them. CDR1 and CDR2 from the germline V gene are GTSNPN and SVGIG (reference sequence). The CDR3 loop spans 13 amino acids. CDR3: CAWSGQSNQPQHF. In nucleotides, the CDR3 is TGTGCCTGGAGCGGACAGTCAAATCAGCCCCAGCATTTT.

V usage is TRBV6-5 and J usage is TRBJ2-3; 9 bases are shared with TRBD2. CDR1 MNHEY and CDR2 SVGAGI come from the germline V gene. With V trimmed by 4 bases and J by 0 bases, 5 bases remained unmatched. The CDR3 totals 16 residues. The CDR3 spells CASSLGLASSTDTQYF. CDR3 DNA: TGTGCCAGCAGTTTAGGACTAGCGAGTAGCACAGATACGCAGTATTTT.

This clone has more than one count but fewer than ten. This chain uses TRBV24-1 with TRBJ2-3; D gene uncertain. CDR3 length: 14 residues. The ends were cut back, 4 bases at V and 1 base at J, with 8 bases in the middle. Germline V CDR1 and CDR2: KGHDR, SFDVKD. CDR3 residues: CATSDLSGTDTQYF. DNA for the CDR3: TGTGCCACCAGTGACCTGAGCGGCACAGATACGCAGTATTTT.

J is TRBJ1-1 and V is TRBV9; the D is unclear. This CDR3 is 13 amino acids long. Germline CDR1 reads SGDLS; CDR2 reads YYNGEE. With 0 bases removed from V and 8 bases from J, the gap between germline ends came to 11 bases. CDR3 sequence reads: CASSVVVSGEAFF. The CDR3 DNA reads as TGTGCCAGCAGCGTAGTGGTCTCGGGGGAAGCTTTCTTT.

In nucleotides, the CDR3 is TGTGCCTCAGGGAGCACAGATACGCAGTATTTT. It yields the protein CASGSTDTQYF. The chain couples TRBV30 to TRBJ2-3, with D possibly being TRBD1 (5 bases). Trimming took 7 bases from V and 0 from J, leaving 5 bases between them. CDR1 is GTSNPN, CDR2 SVGIG, per germline (reference sequence). The CDR3 runs 11 residues.

J is TRBJ2-6 and V is TRBV7-3, with D maybe TRBD2 (7 bases). V lost 6 bases and J lost 0, with 9 bases in between. The CDR3 totals 15 residues. Germline V gene lookup returns CDR1 SGHTA and CDR2 FQGTGA. CDR3 region: CASRGGGSGANVLTF. DNA for the CDR3: TGTGCCAGCAGGGGAGGGGGCTCTGGGGCCAACGTCCTGACTTTC. Looking up the rest from reference TRBV7-3 and TRBJ2-6 gives the full variable domain: GAGVSQTPSNKVTEKGKYVELRCDPISGHTALYWYRQSLGQGPEFLIYFQGTGAADDSGLPNDRFFAVRPEGSVSTLKIQRTERGDSAVYLCASRGGGSGANVLTFGAGSRLTVL.

This clone appeared a few times. The rearrangement joins TRBV7-9 to TRBJ1-1; 8 bases are shared with TRBD1. The ends lost 2 bases at V and 6 bases at J; junction bases unmatched: 8. The CDR3 is 15 residues long. The germline V gene encodes CDR1 SEHNR and CDR2 FQNEAQ (reference sequence). The CDR3 protein is CASSLPTGVKAEAFF. The CDR3 DNA sequence: TGTGCCAGCAGCTTACCGACAGGGGTGAAAGCTGAAGCTTTCTTT.

This chain uses TRBV29-1 with TRBJ1-1, with no clear D. Germline lookup yields CDR1 SQVTM and CDR2 ANQGSEA. The CDR3 is made up of 10 amino acids. The CDR3 region has the DNA TGCAGAGGAGGAGACGATGAAGCTTTCTTT. This sequence encodes CRGGDDEAFF.

This clone appeared many times. The chain has TRBV6-1 and TRBJ2-1, with TRBD2 identical over 7 bases. CDR1 and CDR2 (germline): MNHNS, SASEGT. The CDR3 is 15 amino acids. With 3 bases clipped from V and 4 bases from J, the junction kept 6 bases outside the gene matches. CDR3 amino acids: CASSETGGGYNEQFF. In DNA, the CDR3 is TGTGCCAGCAGTGAGACGGGAGGAGGGTACAATGAGCAGTTCTTC.

This clone occurred once. The genes are TRBV4-2 and TRBJ1-6, with TRBD1 identical over 9 bases. The germline V gene has CDR1 LGHNA and CDR2 YNFKEQ. Losses at the gene ends were 3 bases for V and 10 bases for J; bases not matched to a gene: 10. The CDR3 extends over 16 amino acids. CDR3 in amino acids: CASSQDPGTGNSPLHF. CDR3 DNA sequence: TGTGCCAGCAGCCAGGACCCTGGGACAGGGAACTCACCCCTCCACTTT.

The table lists this clone with a few counts. The chain links TRBV6-5 to TRBJ1-2; D remains unclear. Germline loops: CDR1 MNHEY, CDR2 SVGAGI. The CDR3 has 12 residues. V lost 2 bases and J 8 bases, leaving 9 bases between the germline ends. The CDR3 DNA reads as TGTGCCAGCAGTTACATAGGAGGCGGCTACACCTTC. It specifies CASSYIGGGYTF.